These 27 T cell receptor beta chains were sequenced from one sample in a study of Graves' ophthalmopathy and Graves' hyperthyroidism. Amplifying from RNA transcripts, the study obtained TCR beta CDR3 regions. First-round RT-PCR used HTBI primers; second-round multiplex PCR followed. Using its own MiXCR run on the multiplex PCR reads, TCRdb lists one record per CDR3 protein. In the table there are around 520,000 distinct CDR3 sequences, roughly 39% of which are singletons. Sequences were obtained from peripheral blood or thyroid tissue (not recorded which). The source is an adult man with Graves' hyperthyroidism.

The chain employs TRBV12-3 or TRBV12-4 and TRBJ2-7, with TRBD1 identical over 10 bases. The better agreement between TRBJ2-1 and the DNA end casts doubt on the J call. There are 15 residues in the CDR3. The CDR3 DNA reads TGTGCCAGCAGTATGACAGGGGGCGCGGGCAATGAGCAGTTCTTC. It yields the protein CASSMTGGAGNEQFF.

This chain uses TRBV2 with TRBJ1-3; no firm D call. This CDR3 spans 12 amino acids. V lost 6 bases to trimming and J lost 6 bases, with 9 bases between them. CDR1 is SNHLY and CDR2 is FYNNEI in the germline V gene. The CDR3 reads CASRQTQNTIYF. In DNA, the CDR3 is TGTGCCAGCAGACAGACTCAAAACACCATATATTTT.

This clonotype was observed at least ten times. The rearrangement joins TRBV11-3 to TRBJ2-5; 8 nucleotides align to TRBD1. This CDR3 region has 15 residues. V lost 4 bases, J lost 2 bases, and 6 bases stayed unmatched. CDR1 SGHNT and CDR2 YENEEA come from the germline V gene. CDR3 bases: TGTGCCAGCAGCTGGGGACAGGCGACACAAGAGACCCAGTACTTC. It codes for CASSWGQATQETQYF.

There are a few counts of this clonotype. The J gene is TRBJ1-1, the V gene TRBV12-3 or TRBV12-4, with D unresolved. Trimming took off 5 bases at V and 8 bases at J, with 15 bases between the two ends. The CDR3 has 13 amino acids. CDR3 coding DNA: TGTGCCAGCAGTCTTAAGGGTCGGGCGGAAGCTTTCTTT. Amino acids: CASSLKGRAEAFF.

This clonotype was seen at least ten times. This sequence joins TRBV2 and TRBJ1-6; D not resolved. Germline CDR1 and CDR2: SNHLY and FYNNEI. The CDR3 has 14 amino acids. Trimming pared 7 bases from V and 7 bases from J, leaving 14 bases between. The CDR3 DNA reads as TGTGCCAGCACCGAGGTAGCGAACAATTCACCCCTCCACTTT. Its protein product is CASTEVANNSPLHF.

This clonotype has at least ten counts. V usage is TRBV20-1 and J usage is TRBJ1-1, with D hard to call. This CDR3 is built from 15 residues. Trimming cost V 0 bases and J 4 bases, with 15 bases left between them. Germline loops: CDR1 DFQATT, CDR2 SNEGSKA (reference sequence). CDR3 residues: CSARDTTDLSTEAFF. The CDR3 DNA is TGCAGTGCTAGAGATACTACAGACTTATCCACTGAAGCTTTCTTT.

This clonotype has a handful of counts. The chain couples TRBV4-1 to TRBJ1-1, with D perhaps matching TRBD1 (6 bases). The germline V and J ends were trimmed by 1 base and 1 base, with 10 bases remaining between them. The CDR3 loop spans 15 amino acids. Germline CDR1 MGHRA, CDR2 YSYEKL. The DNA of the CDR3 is TGCGCCAGCAGCCAAGCTGACAGGCCGAACACTGAAGCTTTCTTT. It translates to CASSQADRPNTEAFF.

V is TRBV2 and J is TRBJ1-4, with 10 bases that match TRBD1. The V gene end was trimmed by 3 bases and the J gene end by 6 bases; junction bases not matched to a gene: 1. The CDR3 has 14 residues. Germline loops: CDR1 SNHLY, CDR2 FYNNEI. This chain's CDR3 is CASSDGTGDEKLFF. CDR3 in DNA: TGTGCCAGCAGTGACGGGACAGGGGATGAAAAACTGTTTTTT.

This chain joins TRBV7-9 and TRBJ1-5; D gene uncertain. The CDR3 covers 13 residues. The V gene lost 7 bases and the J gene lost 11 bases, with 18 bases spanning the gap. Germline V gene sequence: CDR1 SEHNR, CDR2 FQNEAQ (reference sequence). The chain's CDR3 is CASTEIGLGTQHF. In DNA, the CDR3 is TGTGCCAGCACTGAAATTGGGCTTGGGACCCAGCATTTT.

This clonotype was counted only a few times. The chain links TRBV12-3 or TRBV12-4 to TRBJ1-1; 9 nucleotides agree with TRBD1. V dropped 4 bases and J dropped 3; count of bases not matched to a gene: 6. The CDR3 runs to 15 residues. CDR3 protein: CASSSTGQGHTEAFF. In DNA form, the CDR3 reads TGTGCCAGCAGTTCGACGGGACAGGGCCACACTGAAGCTTTCTTT.

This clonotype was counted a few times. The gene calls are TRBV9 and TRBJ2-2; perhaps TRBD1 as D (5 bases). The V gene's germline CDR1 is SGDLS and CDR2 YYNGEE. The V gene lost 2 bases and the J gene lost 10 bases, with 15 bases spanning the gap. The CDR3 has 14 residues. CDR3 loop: CASSVMDKAEELFF. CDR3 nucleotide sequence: TGTGCCAGCAGCGTTATGGACAAGGCCGAGGAGCTGTTTTTT.

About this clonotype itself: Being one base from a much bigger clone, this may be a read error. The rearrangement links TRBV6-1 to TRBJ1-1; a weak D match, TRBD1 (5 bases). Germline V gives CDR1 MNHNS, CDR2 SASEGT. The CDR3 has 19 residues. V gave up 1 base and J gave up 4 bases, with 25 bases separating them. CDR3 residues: CASSEGQGGFFFVSTEAFF. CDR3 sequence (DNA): TGTGCCAGCAGTGAAGGTCAGGGCGGGTTTTTTTTTGTTAGCACTGAAGCTTTCTTT.

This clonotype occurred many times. The CDR3 sequence: CASLKGGNTIYF. The CDR3 DNA is TGTGCCAGCCTTAAAGGGGGAAACACCATATATTTT. The rearrangement joins TRBV12-3 or TRBV12-4 to TRBJ1-3, with D uncertain. Between the trimmed V and J ends, which lost 8 bases and 4 bases, there was a span of 9 bases. The CDR3 sequence is 12 residues long.

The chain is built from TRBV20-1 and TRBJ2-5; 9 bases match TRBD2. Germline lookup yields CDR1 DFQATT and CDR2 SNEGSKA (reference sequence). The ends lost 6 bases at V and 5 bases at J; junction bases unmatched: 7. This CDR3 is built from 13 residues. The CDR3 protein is CSAQPAGGETQYF. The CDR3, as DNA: TGCAGTGCGCAACCGGCGGGAGGGGAGACCCAGTACTTC.

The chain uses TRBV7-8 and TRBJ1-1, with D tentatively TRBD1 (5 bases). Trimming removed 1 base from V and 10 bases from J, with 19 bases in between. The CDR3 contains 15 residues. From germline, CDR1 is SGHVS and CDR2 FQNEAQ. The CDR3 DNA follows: TGTGCCAGCAGCTTAGAAGCGGTGGGGCTCGGCGTAGCTTTCTTT. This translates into CASSLEAVGLGVAFF.

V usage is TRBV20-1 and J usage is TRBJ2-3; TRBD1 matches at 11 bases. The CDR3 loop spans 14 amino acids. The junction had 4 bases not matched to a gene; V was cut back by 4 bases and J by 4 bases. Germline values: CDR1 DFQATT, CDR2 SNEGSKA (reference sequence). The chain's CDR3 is CSAIRDRGSDTQYF. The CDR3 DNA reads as TGCAGTGCTATCCGGGACAGGGGGTCAGATACGCAGTATTTT.

Here the CDR3 DNA reads TGTGCCAGCAGTTCCGGGACTAGCGGGACCCCGGACGATACGCAGTATTTT. This encodes CASSSGTSGTPDDTQYF. The chain joins TRBV9 to TRBJ2-3, with 13 bases aligning to TRBD2. The germline V gene has CDR1 SGDLS and CDR2 YYNGEE. Losses at the gene ends were 5 bases for V and 6 bases for J; bases not matched to a gene: 12. This CDR3 has 17 amino acids.

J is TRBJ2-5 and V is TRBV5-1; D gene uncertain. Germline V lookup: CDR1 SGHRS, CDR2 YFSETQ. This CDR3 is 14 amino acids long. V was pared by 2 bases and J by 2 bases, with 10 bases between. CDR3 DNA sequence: TGCGCCAGCAGCTTCCGGCGGCAGCAAGAGACCCAGTACTTC. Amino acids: CASSFRRQQETQYF. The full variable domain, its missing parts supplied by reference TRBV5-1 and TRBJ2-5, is KAGVTQTPRYLIKTRGQQVTLSCSPISGHRSVSWYQQTPGQGLQFLFEYFSETQRNKGNFPGRFSGRQFSNSRSEMNVSTLELGDSALYLCASSFRRQQETQYFGPGTRLLVL.

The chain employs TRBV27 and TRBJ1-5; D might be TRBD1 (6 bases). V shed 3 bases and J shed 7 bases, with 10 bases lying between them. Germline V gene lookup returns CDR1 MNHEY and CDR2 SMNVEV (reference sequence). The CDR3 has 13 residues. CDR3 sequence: CASSFSGAQPQHF. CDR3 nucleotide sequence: TGTGCCAGCAGTTTTTCAGGGGCACAGCCCCAGCATTTT.

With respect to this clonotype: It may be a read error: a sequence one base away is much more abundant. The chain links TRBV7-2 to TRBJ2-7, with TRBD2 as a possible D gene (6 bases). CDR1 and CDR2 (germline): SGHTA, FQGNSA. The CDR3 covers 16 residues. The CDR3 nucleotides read TGTGCCAGCAGTCCAGTCTGGCGGGGAAGCTCCTACGAGCAGTGCTTC. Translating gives CASSPVWRGSSYEQCF.

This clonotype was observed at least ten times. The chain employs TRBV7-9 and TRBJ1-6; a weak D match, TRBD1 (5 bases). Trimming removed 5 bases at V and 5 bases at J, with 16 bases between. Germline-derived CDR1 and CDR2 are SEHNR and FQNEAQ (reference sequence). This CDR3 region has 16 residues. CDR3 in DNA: TGTGCCAGCAGCGGGCAGGGCTGGGTCCATAATTCACCCCTCCACTTT. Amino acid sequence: CASSGQGWVHNSPLHF.

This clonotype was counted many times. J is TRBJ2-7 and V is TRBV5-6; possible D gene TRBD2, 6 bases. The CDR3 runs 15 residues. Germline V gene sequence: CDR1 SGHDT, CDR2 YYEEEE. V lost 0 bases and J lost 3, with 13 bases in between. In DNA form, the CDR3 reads TGTGCCAGCAGCTTGGACGGTCGGGGGAACTACGAGCAGTACTTC. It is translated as CASSLDGRGNYEQYF.

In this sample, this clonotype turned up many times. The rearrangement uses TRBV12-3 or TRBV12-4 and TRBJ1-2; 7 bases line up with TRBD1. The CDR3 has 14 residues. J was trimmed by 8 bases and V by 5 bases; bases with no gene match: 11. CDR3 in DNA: TGTGCCAGCAGTCCCTCGGGACAGATCTCCGGCTACACCTTC. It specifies CASSPSGQISGYTF.

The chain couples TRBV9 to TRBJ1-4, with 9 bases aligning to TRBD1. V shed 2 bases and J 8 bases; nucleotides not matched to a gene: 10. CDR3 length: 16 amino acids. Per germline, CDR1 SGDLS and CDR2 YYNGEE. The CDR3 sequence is CASSVGGQGSVEKLFF. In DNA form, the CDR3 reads TGTGCCAGCAGCGTTGGGGGACAGGGAAGTGTCGAAAAACTGTTTTTT.

The CDR3 sequence: CSVEVYRGDYEQYF. CDR3 bases: TGCAGCGTTGAAGTCTACAGGGGGGACTACGAGCAGTACTTC. This chain joins TRBV29-1 and TRBJ2-7; TRBD1 matches 8 bases. This CDR3 spans 14 amino acids. Germline lookup yields CDR1 SQVTM and CDR2 ANQGSEA. V lost 1 base to trimming and J lost 3 bases; unmatched junction nucleotides: 5.

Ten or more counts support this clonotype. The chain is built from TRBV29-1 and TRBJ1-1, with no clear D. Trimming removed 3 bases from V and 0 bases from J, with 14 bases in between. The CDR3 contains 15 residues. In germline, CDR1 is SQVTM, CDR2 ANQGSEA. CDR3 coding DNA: TGCAGCGTTGATTTGTGGAGCCGCATGAACACTGAAGCTTTCTTT. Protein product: CSVDLWSRMNTEAFF.

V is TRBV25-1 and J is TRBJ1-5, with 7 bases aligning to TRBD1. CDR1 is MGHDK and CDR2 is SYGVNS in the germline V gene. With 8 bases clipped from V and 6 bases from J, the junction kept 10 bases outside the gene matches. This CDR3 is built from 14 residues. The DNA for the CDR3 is TGTGCCAGCGCCGGGGCAGGGGGGAGTCAGCCCCAGCATTTT. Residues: CASAGAGGSQPQHF.